The 3 T cell receptor beta chains listed next were all sequenced from one sample in a study of Ad26.COV2.S vaccination and SARS-CoV-2 variants. Regarding treatment: roughly 18 received Ad26.COV2.S at low or high dose, single or two shots; 5 received placebo; per-sample allocation not given. After the first vaccine or placebo injection, samples were drawn on day 63. The protocol was immunoSEQ multiplex PCR, while the TCRdb copy is restricted to in-frame clones and leaves out a portion. Of fewer than 600,000 clones listed, approximately 90% are singletons. The specimen comprised peripheral blood, sampled in a trial of Ad26.COV2.S vaccine versus placebo. The receptors were gathered from a person between 18 and 60 years old who received the Ad26.COV2.S COVID-19 vaccine or a placebo.

The V gene is TRBV7-6, the J gene TRBJ2-7; 9 bases are a match to TRBD1. V trimming: 2 bases; J trimming: 7 bases; junction bases outside the gene matches: 6. The CDR3 loop spans 14 amino acids. Germline loops: CDR1 SGHVS, CDR2 FNYEAQ. CDR3 nucleotides: TGTGCCAGCAGCTTATTGGGACAGGGCAGGGAGCAGTACTTC. Residues: CASSLLGQGREQYF.

The V call is TRBV7-3, the J call TRBJ2-1; possible D gene TRBD1, 6 bases. The CDR3 spans 12 residues. Deletions cut 1 base from V and 10 bases from J, with 8 bases between. From germline, CDR1 is SGHTA and CDR2 FQGTGA. CDR3 protein: CASSLIRGEQFF. CDR3 coding DNA: TGTGCCAGCAGCTTAATCAGGGGCGAGCAGTTCTTC. The entire variable domain, with the rest obtained from reference TRBV7-3 and TRBJ2-1, is as follows: GAGVSQTPSNKVTEKGKYVELRCDPISGHTALYWYRQSLGQGPEFLIYFQGTGAADDSGLPNDRFFAVRPEGSVSTLKIQRTERGDSAVYLCASSLIRGEQFFGPGTRLTVL.

The rearrangement joins TRBV3-1 (or the pseudogene TRBV3-2) to TRBJ2-1; D might be TRBD1 (6 bases). CDR3 length equals 14 residues. CDR1 LGHDT and CDR2 YNNKEL come from the germline V gene (reference sequence). Trimming took off 6 bases at V and 0 bases at J, with 9 bases between the two ends. In nucleotides, the CDR3 is TGTGCCAGCAGTCGACAGGTCTCCTACAATGAGCAGTTCTTC. Protein sequence: CASSRQVSYNEQFF.